The 20 T cell receptor beta chains reported below all come from one sample, sequenced in a study of blood T cell repertoires in COVID-19. Sequencing was performed with immunoSEQ multiplex PCR; in TCRdb, only in-frame clones are kept and a portion is missing. The repertoire holds 100,000 or so clones, approximately 89% seen once, with around a tenth in the top ten. The sequenced sample consisted of peripheral blood. Every receptor here comes from a woman aged 25 to 39 with acute or convalescent COVID-19.

V is TRBV28 and J is TRBJ2-5, with 7 bases aligning to TRBD1. This CDR3 contains 14 residues. V shed 5 bases and J 5 bases; nucleotides not matched to a gene: 8. Germline loops: CDR1 MDHEN, CDR2 SYDVKM. CDR3 protein: CASSRGQIGETQYF. CDR3 nucleotide sequence: TGTGCCAGCAGTCGGGGACAGATAGGGGAGACCCAGTACTTC.

This clone has more than one count but fewer than ten. The rearrangement links TRBV4-1 to TRBJ1-6; the D is unclear. CDR1 and CDR2 (germline): MGHRA, YSYEKL. V dropped 1 base and J dropped 6 bases, with 16 bases sitting between them. The CDR3 is 17 amino acids. The CDR3 is CASSQVLGLSGNSPLHF. The DNA for the CDR3 is TGCGCCAGCAGCCAAGTTTTAGGACTAAGTGGTAATTCACCCCTCCACTTT.

J is TRBJ2-3 and V is TRBV11-2; 12 bases match TRBD2. The ends lost 5 bases at V and 4 bases at J; junction bases unmatched: 7. CDR3 length equals 16 residues. Germline V gene lookup returns CDR1 SGHAT and CDR2 FQNNGV. DNA of the CDR3: TGTGCCAGCAGCCCTTGGACTAGCGGGGTGGCAGATACGCAGTATTTT. This codes for CASSPWTSGVADTQYF.

The rearrangement uses TRBV18 and TRBJ2-7; 7 bases agree with TRBD1. The CDR3 consists of 14 residues. CDR1 and CDR2 from the germline V gene are KGHSH and LQKENI. With V trimmed by 4 bases and J by 2 bases, 5 bases remained unmatched. In DNA form, the CDR3 reads TGTGCCAGCTCACAAGGGGGCTATCCCTACGAGCAGTACTTC. It is translated as CASSQGGYPYEQYF.

The gene calls are TRBV5-6 and TRBJ1-3, with 7 bases aligning to TRBD1. Germline V gives CDR1 SGHDT, CDR2 YYEEEE. The junction had 3 bases not matched to a gene; V was cut back by 0 bases and J by 3 bases. This CDR3 is 15 amino acids long. The CDR3 is CASSLEGALGNTIYF. CDR3 nucleotide sequence: TGTGCCAGCAGCTTGGAGGGGGCGCTTGGAAACACCATATATTTT.

This clone was detected only a few times. V usage is TRBV6-1 and J usage is TRBJ1-2, with a weak D call TRBD1 (5 bases). The ends were cut back, 3 bases at V and 6 bases at J, with 17 bases in the middle. The CDR3 has 15 residues. Germline CDR1 is MNHNS and CDR2 is SASEGT. The CDR3 here is CASSEGQSSPDGYTF. The CDR3 DNA is TGTGCCAGCAGTGAGGGGCAATCATCCCCAGATGGCTACACCTTC.

The genes are TRBV2 and TRBJ1-6, with 7 bases lining up with TRBD1. The germline V gene has CDR1 SNHLY and CDR2 FYNNEI. The length of the CDR3 is 13 residues. The ends lost 8 bases at V and 7 bases at J; junction bases unmatched: 5. CDR3 amino acids: CASQTGLNSPLHF. DNA of the CDR3: TGTGCCAGCCAGACAGGGCTAAATTCACCCCTCCACTTT.

This clone was observed a few times. CDR3 bases: TGCGCCAGCAGCCAAGTTTTGTCTGTAGCGGGGGAATCATCCTACGAGCAGTACTTC. Its protein product is CASSQVLSVAGESSYEQYF. The J gene is TRBJ2-7, the V gene TRBV4-1; TRBD2 aligns across 9 bases. This CDR3 is built from 19 residues. Germline V CDR1 and CDR2: MGHRA, YSYEKL. V lost 1 base to trimming and J lost 1 base; unmatched junction nucleotides: 14.

The V gene is TRBV27, the J gene TRBJ1-2, with D maybe TRBD1 (5 bases). This CDR3 is 15 amino acids long. V was cut by 2 bases and J by 5 bases, with 15 bases left in between. Germline CDR1 is MNHEY and CDR2 is SMNVEV (reference sequence). CDR3 nucleotide sequence: TGTGCCAGCAGTTTAAATGGCGGACACGTATATGGCTACACCTTC. Translated: CASSLNGGHVYGYTF.

This clone was counted between two and nine times. The chain joins TRBV11-3 to TRBJ2-7; the D is unclear. V dropped 5 bases and J dropped 3 bases, with 11 bases sitting between them. The CDR3 is 13 residues long. CDR1 and CDR2 from the germline V gene are SGHNT and YENEEA. CDR3 nucleotide sequence: TGTGCCAGCAGCCCGTTTTCGAGCTACGAGCAGTACTTC. This encodes CASSPFSSYEQYF. Full variable domain (rest looked up from reference TRBV11-3 and TRBJ2-7): EAGVVQSPRYKIIEKKQPVAFWCNPISGHNTLYWYLQNLGQGPELLIRYENEEAVDDSQLPKDRFSAERLKGVDSTLKIQPAELGDSAVYLCASSPFSSYEQYFGPGTRLTVT.

The DNA of the CDR3 is TGCGCCAGCAGCTACACCGGGACTACGGATAATTCACCCCTCCACTTT. Translating gives CASSYTGTTDNSPLHF. The chain combines TRBV5-1 with TRBJ1-6; D might be TRBD1 (5 bases). The length of the CDR3 is 16 residues. Deletions cut 3 bases from V and 5 bases from J, with 15 bases between. The germline V gene encodes CDR1 SGHRS and CDR2 YFSETQ.

The rearrangement joins TRBV19 to TRBJ1-6; a weak D match, TRBD1 (6 bases). Trimming took 5 bases from V and 8 from J, leaving 19 bases between them. The germline V gene has CDR1 LNHDA and CDR2 SQIVND (reference sequence). This CDR3 is 16 amino acids long. The CDR3 protein is CASSAPNRASDSPLHF. In DNA, the CDR3 is TGTGCCAGTAGTGCACCCAACAGGGCGAGTGATTCACCCCTCCACTTT.

The rearrangement joins TRBV12-5 to TRBJ2-7; D remains ambiguous. The CDR3 totals 11 residues. The germline V gene has CDR1 LGHNT and CDR2 FRNRAP. The V end was cut by 6 bases, the J end by 7 bases, with 10 bases between. The CDR3, as DNA: TGTGCTAGTGGCTTAACTCGGGAGCAGTACTTC. It yields the protein CASGLTREQYF.

As DNA, the CDR3 is TGTGCCAGCAGTGAGTATCAGGGGACGGATTCACCCCTCCACTTT. This codes for CASSEYQGTDSPLHF. This chain joins TRBV2 and TRBJ1-6; TRBD1 might be the D (6 bases). The CDR3 is made up of 15 amino acids. Deletions cut 3 bases from V and 8 bases from J, with 14 bases between. The germline CDR1 and CDR2 sequences are SNHLY and FYNNEI.

For the CDR3, the DNA is TGTGCCAGCAGCTCTACAGGGAGCAATCAGCCCCAGCATTTT. Protein sequence: CASSSTGSNQPQHF. V is TRBV7-2 and J is TRBJ1-5; tentatively, D is TRBD1 (6 bases). V was pared by 4 bases and J by 1 base, with 8 bases between. CDR3 length: 14 residues. Per the germline V gene, CDR1 is SGHTA and CDR2 is FQGNSA.

This clone was observed a few times. The rearrangement uses TRBV6-5 and TRBJ1-6, with 7 bases that match TRBD1. Germline V CDR1 and CDR2: MNHEY, SVGAGI. With V trimmed by 6 bases and J by 7 bases, 6 bases remained unmatched. This CDR3 has 14 amino acids. CDR3 protein: CASSPGQPNSPLHF. In DNA form, the CDR3 reads TGTGCCAGCAGCCCGGGACAGCCAAATTCACCCCTCCACTTT.

The V call is TRBV3-1 (or the pseudogene TRBV3-2), the J call TRBJ2-2; TRBD2 matches 11 bases. The CDR3 covers 17 residues. CDR1 LGHDT and CDR2 YNNKEL come from the germline V gene (reference sequence). J was trimmed by 6 bases and V by 4 bases; bases with no gene match: 10. For the CDR3, the DNA is TGTGCCAGCAGCCCCCTCCTAGCGGGGGGTGTCGCCGGGGAGCTGTTTTTT. It encodes CASSPLLAGGVAGELFF.

V usage is TRBV2 and J usage is TRBJ1-2; D might be TRBD1 (5 bases). The V gene lost 5 bases and the J gene lost 8 bases, with 21 bases spanning the gap. Looked up from germline, CDR1 is SNHLY and CDR2 is FYNNEI. The CDR3 is 15 amino acids. Here the CDR3 DNA reads TGTGCCAGCAGTCTGGAGGGACTTCGGGCGACAGGCTACACCTTC. The encoded protein is CASSLEGLRATGYTF.

This clone was found many times. The rearrangement uses TRBV10-3 and TRBJ1-1; 7 nucleotides agree with TRBD1. The CDR3 contains 15 residues. With V trimmed by 6 bases and J by 3 bases, 10 bases remained unmatched. Per germline, CDR1 ENHRY and CDR2 SYGVKD. This CDR3 is CAIRNKQGLDTEAFF. The CDR3 bases are TGTGCCATCAGGAATAAACAGGGGTTGGACACTGAAGCTTTCTTT.

The V gene is TRBV15, the J gene TRBJ2-3; 7 bases match TRBD1. The trim removed 4 bases at V and 2 bases at J, leaving 12 bases unmatched. The CDR3 is made up of 17 amino acids. The germline CDR1 and CDR2 sequences are LNHNV and YYDKDF (reference sequence). The CDR3 protein is CATSNRPLGQVTDTQYF. The CDR3 DNA sequence: TGTGCCACCAGCAACCGCCCCCTCGGACAGGTCACAGATACGCAGTATTTT.